These T cell receptor beta chains were read from a single sample in a study of T-cell reconstitution after alpha-beta-depleted transplantation in children. A single record per CDR3 protein comes from TCRdb applying MiXCR to the PCR reads. The data hold about 900,000 distinct CDR3 sequences, with roughly 29% observed a single time. The starting material was PBMCs, mostly from graft donor cells, obtained 360 days after TCRalphabeta/CD19-depleted stem cell transplant. Receptors were obtained from a boy less than two years old who had a stem cell transplant for SCID, so the T cells may come from the graft donor. Both conserved end residues are part of each CDR3. A D gene is named only where the DNA matches it firmly. Some rows mark clone size as missing; the rest say once, few, many or name a class of expanded clone.

j_gene: TRBJ1-2; abundance: few; d_gene: TRBD1; v_gene: TRBV2; CDR3aa: CASSEAPTGKADGYTF; CDR3nt: TGTGCCAGCAGTGAAGCCCCGACAGGGAAGGCGGATGGCTACACCTTC
j_gene: TRBJ2-5; abundance: -; d_gene: TRBD2; v_gene: TRBV14; CDR3aa: CASSRPGTSVFGTQYF; CDR3nt: TGTGCCAGCAGCCGGCCCGGGACTAGCGTTTTCGGGACCCAGTACTTC
j_gene: TRBJ1-3; abundance: -; d_gene: -; v_gene: TRBV4-2; CDR3aa: CASSQDGDFSGNTIYF; CDR3nt: TGTGCCAGCAGCCAAGATGGGGACTTCTCTGGAAACACCATATATTTT
j_gene: TRBJ1-2; abundance: -; d_gene: TRBD1; v_gene: TRBV12-3/TRBV12-4; CDR3aa: CASSPGWDSSF; CDR3nt: TGTGCCAGCAGTCCAGGATGGGACAGCTCCTTC
j_gene: TRBJ2-1; abundance: -; d_gene: TRBD2; v_gene: TRBV12-3/TRBV12-4; CDR3aa: CASSPGLAGGHGKYNEQFF; CDR3nt: TGTGCCAGCAGTCCTGGACTAGCGGGGGGCCATGGGAAATACAATGAGCAGTTCTTC
j_gene: TRBJ1-5; abundance: -; d_gene: TRBD1; v_gene: TRBV6-2/TRBV6-3; CDR3aa: CASRRSDRGRNQPQHF; CDR3nt: TGTGCCAGCAGACGTTCCGACAGGGGGAGGAATCAGCCCCAGCATTTT
j_gene: TRBJ2-3; abundance: few; d_gene: -; v_gene: TRBV7-8; CDR3aa: CASSFLSRGTQYF; CDR3nt: TGTGCCAGCAGCTTCTTATCCAGGGGTACGCAGTATTTT
j_gene: TRBJ2-1; abundance: -; d_gene: TRBD2; v_gene: TRBV4-2; CDR3aa: CASSREAGVNYNEQFF; CDR3nt: TGTGCCAGCAGCCGGGAAGCGGGGGTAAATTACAATGAGCAGTTCTTC
j_gene: TRBJ2-7; abundance: few; d_gene: TRBD1; v_gene: TRBV15; CDR3aa: CATSNRDRGYEQYF; CDR3nt: TGTGCCACCAGCAACCGGGACAGGGGATACGAGCAGTACTTC
j_gene: TRBJ1-6; abundance: -; d_gene: TRBD1; v_gene: TRBV9; CDR3aa: CASSATGAPWGSYNSPLHF; CDR3nt: TGTGCCAGCAGCGCCACAGGGGCTCCATGGGGCTCCTATAATTCACCCCTCCACTTT
j_gene: TRBJ1-5; abundance: few; d_gene: -; v_gene: TRBV25-1; CDR3aa: CASSEGRAQPQHF; CDR3nt: TGTGCCAGCAGTGAAGGGAGGGCTCAGCCCCAGCATTTT
j_gene: TRBJ1-4; abundance: few; d_gene: -; v_gene: TRBV12-3/TRBV12-4; CDR3aa: CASSLHRSEAKLFF; CDR3nt: TGTGCCAGCAGTTTACACCGGAGTGAGGCAAAACTGTTTTTT
j_gene: TRBJ1-4; abundance: few; d_gene: -; v_gene: TRBV7-6; CDR3aa: CASSLGRVATNEKLFF; CDR3nt: TGTGCCAGCAGCTTGGGCCGGGTTGCAACTAATGAAAAACTGTTTTTT
j_gene: TRBJ2-4; abundance: -; d_gene: -; v_gene: TRBV5-1; CDR3aa: CASSLEDPGHIQYF; CDR3nt: TGCGCCAGCAGCTTGGAGGATCCAGGGCACATTCAGTACTTC
j_gene: TRBJ2-5; abundance: -; d_gene: -; v_gene: TRBV6-1; CDR3aa: CASNTGTQYF; CDR3nt: TGTGCCAGCAATACCGGGACCCAGTACTTC
j_gene: TRBJ2-5; abundance: many; d_gene: -; v_gene: TRBV5-1; CDR3aa: CASSWGPQETQYF; CDR3nt: TGTGCCAGCAGCTGGGGCCCGCAAGAGACCCAGTACTTC
j_gene: TRBJ2-3; abundance: -; d_gene: -; v_gene: TRBV29-1; CDR3aa: CSITTATDTQYF; CDR3nt: TGCAGCATCACTACGGCAACAGATACGCAGTATTTT
j_gene: TRBJ2-1; abundance: -; d_gene: -; v_gene: TRBV4-3; CDR3aa: CASSQELGLYNEQFF; CDR3nt: TGCGCCAGCAGCCAAGAACTAGGACTCTACAATGAGCAGTTCTTC
j_gene: TRBJ1-2; abundance: few; d_gene: -; v_gene: TRBV6-5; CDR3aa: CASSYRQSIYGYTF; CDR3nt: TGTGCCAGCAGTTATCGACAGTCGATCTATGGCTACACCTTC
j_gene: TRBJ2-3; abundance: many; d_gene: -; v_gene: TRBV12-3/TRBV12-4; CDR3aa: CASSRGTVPTDTQYF; CDR3nt: TGTGCCAGCAGTCGCGGGACAGTACCTACAGATACGCAGTATTTT
j_gene: TRBJ1-5; abundance: few; d_gene: TRBD1; v_gene: TRBV12-3/TRBV12-4; CDR3aa: CASSPPRDSPGQPQHF; CDR3nt: TGTGCCAGCAGCCCTCCCCGGGACAGTCCTGGACAGCCCCAGCATTTT
j_gene: TRBJ1-5; abundance: many; d_gene: -; v_gene: TRBV10-2; CDR3aa: CASSEGRDYSNQPQHF; CDR3nt: TGCGCCAGCAGTGAGGGAAGGGATTATAGCAATCAGCCCCAGCATTTT
j_gene: TRBJ2-4; abundance: -; d_gene: -; v_gene: TRBV6-1; CDR3aa: CASSQGGPKNIQYF; CDR3nt: TGTGCCAGCAGCCAAGGGGGGCCCAAAAACATTCAGTACTTC
j_gene: TRBJ2-7; abundance: few; d_gene: -; v_gene: TRBV6-2/TRBV6-3; CDR3aa: CASSLPDPGRRKQYF; CDR3nt: TGTGCCAGCAGTCTACCCGACCCGGGACGGAGGAAGCAGTACTTC
j_gene: TRBJ2-1; abundance: -; d_gene: TRBD2; v_gene: TRBV15; CDR3aa: CATSSAGGGSQYEQFF; CDR3nt: TGTGCCACCAGCTCTGCCGGGGGAGGGAGCCAATATGAGCAGTTCTTC
j_gene: TRBJ2-3; abundance: -; d_gene: TRBD1; v_gene: TRBV20-1; CDR3aa: CSARENRGFSSDTQYF; CDR3nt: TGCAGTGCTAGAGAGAACAGGGGGTTTTCCTCAGATACGCAGTATTTT
j_gene: TRBJ1-3; abundance: few; d_gene: -; v_gene: TRBV7-2; CDR3aa: CASSLGFRNSGNTIYF; CDR3nt: TGTGCCAGCAGCTTAGGTTTCCGAAACTCTGGAAACACCATATATTTT
j_gene: TRBJ2-1; abundance: -; d_gene: -; v_gene: TRBV11-2; CDR3aa: CASSFKAVGQSSYNEQFF; CDR3nt: TGTGCCAGCAGCTTCAAAGCGGTCGGGCAGAGCTCCTACAATGAGCAGTTCTTC
j_gene: TRBJ2-1; abundance: -; d_gene: -; v_gene: TRBV20-1; CDR3aa: CSATDRSEVYNEQFF; CDR3nt: TGCAGTGCCACGGACAGATCTGAGGTCTACAATGAGCAGTTCTTC
j_gene: TRBJ2-7; abundance: -; d_gene: -; v_gene: TRBV7-2; CDR3aa: CASSLVGDFSYEQYF; CDR3nt: TGTGCCAGCAGCTTAGTTGGTGACTTTTCCTACGAGCAGTACTTC
j_gene: TRBJ2-5; abundance: few; d_gene: -; v_gene: TRBV30; CDR3aa: CAWSGALQETQYF; CDR3nt: TGTGCCTGGAGCGGAGCCCTGCAAGAGACCCAGTACTTC
j_gene: TRBJ2-3; abundance: -; d_gene: -; v_gene: TRBV5-1; CDR3aa: CASSSGDGTDTQYF; CDR3nt: TGCGCCAGCAGCTCTGGAGACGGCACAGATACGCAGTATTTT
j_gene: TRBJ1-2; abundance: once; d_gene: -; v_gene: TRBV12-3/TRBV12-4; CDR3aa: CASSLGGTRRGYTF; CDR3nt: TGTGCCAGCAGTTTGGGCGGGACAAGACGCGGCTACACCTTC
j_gene: TRBJ2-3; abundance: -; d_gene: TRBD2; v_gene: TRBV29-1; CDR3aa: CSVGLGLAGAGTQYF; CDR3nt: TGCAGCGTTGGATTGGGACTAGCGGGGGCGGGTACGCAGTATTTT
j_gene: TRBJ2-1; abundance: -; d_gene: -; v_gene: TRBV6-5; CDR3aa: CASSYRPGNEQFF; CDR3nt: TGTGCCAGCAGTTACCGGCCGGGAAATGAGCAGTTCTTC
j_gene: TRBJ2-1; abundance: -; d_gene: -; v_gene: TRBV4-2; CDR3aa: CASSHAGTTSPNEQFF; CDR3nt: TGTGCCAGCAGCCACGCCGGGACAACTAGCCCCAATGAGCAGTTCTTC
j_gene: TRBJ2-1; abundance: -; d_gene: TRBD1; v_gene: TRBV29-1; CDR3aa: CSPGKGDRAFYNEQFF; CDR3nt: TGCAGCCCGGGGAAGGGGGACAGGGCATTCTACAATGAGCAGTTCTTC
j_gene: TRBJ2-5; abundance: few; d_gene: -; v_gene: TRBV4-3; CDR3aa: CASSQETGYPQETQYF; CDR3nt: TGCGCCAGCAGCCAAGAAACAGGGTACCCGCAAGAGACCCAGTACTTC
j_gene: TRBJ2-7; abundance: -; d_gene: TRBD2; v_gene: TRBV12-3/TRBV12-4; CDR3aa: CASSTGLAGGYEQYF; CDR3nt: TGTGCCAGCAGCACGGGACTAGCGGGGGGCTACGAGCAGTACTTC
j_gene: TRBJ2-7; abundance: -; d_gene: TRBD2; v_gene: TRBV20-1; CDR3aa: CSVRTGLAADYEQYF; CDR3nt: TGCAGTGTCCGAACGGGACTAGCGGCGGACTACGAGCAGTACTTC
j_gene: TRBJ1-1; abundance: once; d_gene: -; v_gene: TRBV6-2/TRBV6-3; CDR3aa: CASSTEDSNTEAFF; CDR3nt: TGTGCCAGCAGCACCGAGGACTCGAACACTGAAGCTTTCTTT
j_gene: TRBJ2-6; abundance: few; d_gene: -; v_gene: TRBV15; CDR3aa: CATSRVVLSGANVLTF; CDR3nt: TGTGCCACCAGCAGAGTAGTTCTCTCTGGGGCCAACGTCCTGACTTTC
j_gene: TRBJ2-3; abundance: -; d_gene: -; v_gene: TRBV7-3; CDR3aa: CASSPVVGSGTTDTQYF; CDR3nt: TGTGCCAGCAGCCCCGTCGTCGGTTCGGGGACCACAGATACGCAGTATTTT
j_gene: TRBJ2-3; abundance: -; d_gene: -; v_gene: TRBV10-3; CDR3aa: CATTLGLGQGSTDTQYF; CDR3nt: TGTGCCACCACATTGGGCCTTGGTCAGGGGAGCACAGATACGCAGTATTTT
j_gene: TRBJ2-2; abundance: few; d_gene: TRBD1; v_gene: TRBV12-3/TRBV12-4; CDR3aa: CASTTYRGNTGELFF; CDR3nt: TGTGCCAGCACGACATACAGGGGGAACACCGGGGAGCTGTTTTTT
j_gene: TRBJ2-3; abundance: -; d_gene: -; v_gene: TRBV28; CDR3aa: CASRSERGLSTDTQYF; CDR3nt: TGTGCCAGCCGCTCCGAACGGGGCCTATCCACAGATACGCAGTATTTT
j_gene: TRBJ1-1; abundance: few; d_gene: TRBD1; v_gene: TRBV6-5; CDR3aa: CASSYDRVRDEAFF; CDR3nt: TGTGCCAGCAGTTACGACAGGGTTAGAGACGAAGCTTTCTTT
j_gene: TRBJ2-7; abundance: -; d_gene: -; v_gene: TRBV15; CDR3aa: CATQIGEGREQYF; CDR3nt: TGTGCCACCCAAATAGGGGAAGGGCGCGAGCAGTACTTC
j_gene: TRBJ2-7; abundance: few; d_gene: TRBD1; v_gene: TRBV20-1; CDR3aa: CSAREDRGQREQYF; CDR3nt: TGCAGTGCTAGGGAGGACAGGGGGCAACGGGAGCAGTACTTC
j_gene: TRBJ1-1; abundance: few; d_gene: -; v_gene: TRBV3-1; CDR3aa: CASSPTGQMNTEAFF; CDR3nt: TGTGCCAGCAGCCCCACAGGACAGATGAACACTGAAGCTTTCTTT
j_gene: TRBJ2-2; abundance: -; d_gene: -; v_gene: TRBV6-5; CDR3aa: CASSYSGGVQNTGELFF; CDR3nt: TGTGCCAGCAGTTACTCGGGCGGGGTTCAGAACACCGGGGAGCTGTTTTTT
j_gene: TRBJ2-1; abundance: few; d_gene: -; v_gene: TRBV4-3; CDR3aa: CASSQDWTYVVEQFF; CDR3nt: TGCGCCAGCAGCCAAGACTGGACGTATGTCGTTGAGCAGTTCTTC